The 30 T cell receptor beta chains presented below share a single source sample, sequenced in a study of cytomegalovirus exposure and HLA in healthy donors. The PCR made use of 60 Vbeta and 13 Jbeta primers. Only in-frame clones appear in the TCRdb table, and some are missing; sequencing was by immunoSEQ multiplex PCR. The table has 150,000 to 200,000 clones, roughly 82% seen once. Input material: PBMCs. These receptors originate from a woman in her fifties or sixties in good health and CMV-seropositive.

The rearrangement uses TRBV29-1 and TRBJ1-1; 10 nucleotides agree with TRBD1. The CDR3 is made up of 14 amino acids. CDR1 and CDR2 from the germline V gene are SQVTM and ANQGSEA. The V gene end was trimmed by 6 bases and the J gene end by 1 base; junction bases not matched to a gene: 5. CDR3 nucleotide sequence: TGCAGCGTGGTAGACAGGGGGCGGAACACTGAAGCTTTCTTT. Its translation: CSVVDRGRNTEAFF.

The rearrangement joins TRBV27 to TRBJ2-7; tentatively, D is TRBD1 (5 bases). The length of the CDR3 is 13 residues. CDR1 is MNHEY, CDR2 SMNVEV, per germline (reference sequence). The germline V and J ends were trimmed by 9 bases and 3 bases, with 15 bases remaining between them. The chain's CDR3 is CASSVAGNYEQYF. Here the CDR3 DNA reads TGTGCCAGTAGTGTGGCAGGGAACTACGAGCAGTACTTC.

The gene calls are TRBV5-1 and TRBJ2-5, with TRBD2 identical over 13 bases. From germline, CDR1 is SGHRS and CDR2 YFSETQ. J was trimmed by 5 bases and V by 2 bases; bases with no gene match: 3. This CDR3 has 15 amino acids. CDR3 in amino acids: CASSLQGLAGETQYF. DNA for the CDR3: TGCGCCAGCAGCTTACAGGGACTAGCGGGGGAGACCCAGTACTTC.

The count of this clone is one. This chain connects TRBV13 to TRBJ2-3; 9 nucleotides line up with TRBD2. Germline CDR1 PRHDT, CDR2 FYEKMQ (reference sequence). The CDR3 totals 14 residues. J lost 4 bases, V lost 6 bases, and 5 bases had no gene match. The CDR3 nucleotides read TGTGCCAGCAGGTCTAGCGGGGTGTCAGATACGCAGTATTTT. This translates into CASRSSGVSDTQYF.

This clone was found once. The rearrangement uses TRBV2 and TRBJ1-5; possible D gene TRBD1, 5 bases. Trimming shortened V by 5 bases and J by 3 bases, and 11 bases separated the two germline ends. Germline CDR1 is SNHLY and CDR2 is FYNNEI. The CDR3 loop spans 14 amino acids. The CDR3 protein is CASSYDSFNQPQHF. The CDR3 DNA sequence: TGTGCCAGCAGTTATGACAGCTTCAATCAGCCCCAGCATTTT.

V is TRBV5-4 and J is TRBJ2-1, with D possibly being TRBD2 (5 bases). The CDR3 sequence is 16 residues long. V lost 5 bases to trimming and J lost 0 bases, with 15 bases between them. Germline V gives CDR1 SGHNT, CDR2 YYREEE (reference sequence). CDR3 DNA: TGTGCCAGCAGACAAGGACCGGGGAGCTCCTACAATGAGCAGTTCTTC. Translation gives CASRQGPGSSYNEQFF.

The chain combines TRBV5-1 with TRBJ2-3; weak D call: TRBD2 (6 bases). The CDR3 consists of 14 residues. Looked up from germline, CDR1 is SGHRS and CDR2 is YFSETQ. The ends were cut back, 3 bases at V and 0 bases at J, with 8 bases in the middle. The CDR3 spells CASSSGVSTDTQYF. The DNA for the CDR3 is TGCGCCAGCAGCTCGGGAGTTAGCACAGATACGCAGTATTTT.

As regards this clone: The junction departs from the called germline gene at one end, perhaps through a read error. This chain links TRBV7-9 with TRBJ1-1; 9 bases map to TRBD1. The CDR3 covers 15 residues. The V gene's germline CDR1 is SEHNR and CDR2 FQNEAQ (reference sequence). As DNA, the CDR3 is TGTTCCAGCAGCTTAGGACAGGGGAGGGACACTGAAGCTTTCTTT. Translating it yields CSSSLGQGRDTEAFF.

The rearrangement uses TRBV7-3 and TRBJ2-1; possibly TRBD1 for D (5 bases). Germline V gene data show CDR1 as SGHTA and CDR2 as FQGTGA. The CDR3 extends over 12 amino acids. The V gene lost 6 bases and the J gene lost 7 bases, with 10 bases spanning the gap. CDR3 in DNA: TGTGCCAGCAGGGGGCGATCGAATGAGCAGTTCTTC. This sequence encodes CASRGRSNEQFF.

This sequence joins TRBV5-1 and TRBJ2-3; D not certain. V was shortened by 4 bases and J by 1 base, with 10 bases between the two germline ends. This CDR3 has 14 residues. The V gene's germline CDR1 is SGHRS and CDR2 YFSETQ. The CDR3 sequence is CASSPVAGTDTQYF. CDR3 DNA: TGCGCCAGCAGCCCCGTGGCGGGCACAGATACGCAGTATTTT.

The V and J genes are TRBV2 and TRBJ2-7; no definite D call. This CDR3 has 11 amino acids. Germline CDR1 reads SNHLY; CDR2 reads FYNNEI. V was trimmed by 3 bases and J by 6 bases, leaving 6 bases between them. The CDR3 DNA follows: TGTGCCAGCAGTGAGGAGCTCGAGCAGTACTTC. Translated: CASSEELEQYF.

V usage is TRBV30 and J usage is TRBJ2-7; a weak D match, TRBD1 (5 bases). V lost 3 bases and J 2 bases, leaving 14 bases between the germline ends. Germline V CDR1 and CDR2: GTSNPN, SVGIG (reference sequence). This CDR3 is 14 amino acids long. For the CDR3, the DNA is TGTGCCTGGAGGTCAAGGGGCCGGGCCTACGAGCAGTACTTC. Its protein is CAWRSRGRAYEQYF.

The genes are TRBV6-1 and TRBJ1-2; 10 bases are a match to TRBD1. The junction had 8 bases not matched to a gene; V was cut back by 6 bases and J by 7 bases. Germline V gene data show CDR1 as MNHNS and CDR2 as SASEGT. The CDR3 loop spans 14 amino acids. The CDR3 DNA reads as TGTGCCAGCAGCCTAGCGGACAGGGGGGGTGGCTACACCTTC. Translated, it gives CASSLADRGGGYTF.

This chain joins TRBV4-2 and TRBJ2-1; maybe TRBD2 (6 bases). Between the trimmed V and J ends, which lost 0 bases and 0 bases, there was a span of 6 bases. Looked up from germline, CDR1 is LGHNA and CDR2 is YNFKEQ. The CDR3 is 15 amino acids. CDR3 sequence (DNA): TGTGCCAGCAGCCAAGACGGGAGCTCCTACAATGAGCAGTTCTTC. Protein: CASSQDGSSYNEQFF.

This chain's CDR3 is CASGPRGGETQYF. CDR3 DNA: TGTGCTAGTGGTCCGCGGGGGGGAGAGACCCAGTACTTC. The chain carries TRBV12-5 and TRBJ2-5; 9 positions agree with TRBD2. Germline V gives CDR1 LGHNT, CDR2 FRNRAP. The CDR3 has 13 amino acids. J lost 4 bases, V lost 5 bases, and 2 bases had no gene match. The full variable domain, rest sourced from reference TRBV12-5 and TRBJ2-5, is DARVTQTPRHKVTEMGQEVTMRCQPILGHNTVFWYRQTMMQGLELLAYFRNRAPLDDSGMPKDRFSAEMPDATLATLKIQPSEPRDSAVYFCASGPRGGETQYFGPGTRLLVL.

The chain uses TRBV6-1 and TRBJ2-7, with no clear D. There are 14 residues in the CDR3. Germline lookup yields CDR1 MNHNS and CDR2 SASEGT. Trimming left V 1 base short and J 11 bases short, with 18 bases between. CDR3 residues: CASSEVQSLFGKYF. Written as DNA, the CDR3 is TGTGCCAGCAGTGAAGTACAGAGCCTTTTCGGCAAGTACTTC.

The chain joins TRBV2 to TRBJ2-5, with D perhaps TRBD2 (5 bases). Germline assignment: CDR1 SNHLY and CDR2 FYNNEI. The V end was cut by 0 bases, the J end by 9 bases, with 11 bases between. The CDR3 extends over 13 amino acids. This chain's CDR3 is CASSEAGPGAQYF. The CDR3, as DNA: TGTGCCAGCAGTGAAGCGGGTCCCGGGGCCCAGTACTTC.

The chain carries TRBV18 and TRBJ1-3, with D hard to call. Looked up from germline, CDR1 is KGHSH and CDR2 is LQKENI. Deletions cut 3 bases from V and 3 bases from J, with 12 bases between. The length of the CDR3 is 15 residues. In DNA form, the CDR3 reads TGTGCCAGCTCACCGCCGGGAAGTAGTGGAAACACCATATATTTT. Translated: CASSPPGSSGNTIYF.

The chain is built from TRBV2 and TRBJ2-2; possible D gene TRBD1, 6 bases. The CDR3 loop spans 14 amino acids. Germline CDR1 and CDR2: SNHLY and FYNNEI. Between the trimmed V and J ends, which lost 5 bases and 0 bases, there was a span of 7 bases. For the CDR3, the DNA is TGTGCCAGCAGTCAGGGGCCGAACACCGGGGAGCTGTTTTTT. Translation: CASSQGPNTGELFF.

The table lists this clone with a count of one. The rearrangement uses TRBV7-9 and TRBJ1-5; 9 nucleotides line up with TRBD1. CDR3 length equals 15 residues. Germline V gene lookup returns CDR1 SEHNR and CDR2 FQNEAQ (reference sequence). V lost 5 bases to trimming and J lost 7 bases; unmatched junction nucleotides: 9. The CDR3 DNA reads TGTGCCAGCAGCGCCCTGACAGGGGGTGAACAGCCCCAGCATTTT. Its protein product is CASSALTGGEQPQHF.

This chain uses TRBV2 with TRBJ2-1; 9 positions agree with TRBD2. Germline V CDR1 and CDR2: SNHLY, FYNNEI. The CDR3 is 13 amino acids. Germline trimming cut 8 bases from V and 8 bases from J; bases unmatched to any gene: 7. The CDR3 protein is CASPSGDGDEQFF. CDR3 bases: TGTGCCAGCCCTAGCGGGGATGGCGATGAGCAGTTCTTC.

The genes are TRBV5-4 and TRBJ2-1, with TRBD2 identical over 8 bases. Germline values: CDR1 SGHNT, CDR2 YYREEE (reference sequence). J gave up 4 bases and V 4 bases, and 10 bases lay outside the gene matches. This CDR3 has 16 amino acids. CDR3 DNA: TGTGCCAGCAGCCCTACTCCCCGGGGGGGATACAATGAGCAGTTCTTC. As protein: CASSPTPRGGYNEQFF.

This sequence joins TRBV5-4 and TRBJ1-4; D remains ambiguous. The CDR3 length is 15 residues. Germline V gives CDR1 SGHNT, CDR2 YYREEE (reference sequence). Deletions cut 7 bases from V and 0 bases from J, with 13 bases between. As DNA, the CDR3 is TGTGCCAGCCGCCCCAGTTCCTCAACTAATGAAAAACTGTTTTTT. Translation gives CASRPSSSTNEKLFF.

This chain connects TRBV5-1 to TRBJ2-7; 7 positions match TRBD2. Germline CDR1 reads SGHRS; CDR2 reads YFSETQ. There are 14 residues in the CDR3. V was pared by 4 bases and J by 3 bases, with 7 bases of the junction left unmatched. CDR3 nucleotides: TGCGCCAGCAGCATAGAAGCGGGAATCTACGAGCAGTACTTC. Translating it yields CASSIEAGIYEQYF.

CDR3 region: CASSLTHNSGGAGEQFF. The CDR3 coding sequence is TGCGCCAGCAGCCTTACCCATAATAGCGGGGGGGCGGGTGAGCAGTTCTTC. V usage is TRBV4-1 and J usage is TRBJ2-1, with 11 bases that match TRBD2. This CDR3 is built from 17 residues. Germline CDR1 and CDR2: MGHRA and YSYEKL. With 4 bases clipped from V and 9 bases from J, the junction kept 14 bases outside the gene matches.

This sequence joins TRBV5-1 and TRBJ1-1, with TRBD1 identical over 7 bases. The CDR3 spans 16 residues. CDR1 SGHRS and CDR2 YFSETQ come from the germline V gene. Germline trimming cut 7 bases from V and 8 bases from J; bases unmatched to any gene: 20. The DNA of the CDR3 is TGCGCCAGCTCCCTCACTTCAGGACAGGCAACGAGGGAAGCTTTCTTT. Protein sequence: CASSLTSGQATREAFF. Variable domain in full (rest from reference TRBV5-1 and TRBJ1-1): KAGVTQTPRYLIKTRGQQVTLSCSPISGHRSVSWYQQTPGQGLQFLFEYFSETQRNKGNFPGRFSGRQFSNSRSEMNVSTLELGDSALYLCASSLTSGQATREAFFGQGTRLTVV.

The genes are TRBV5-4 and TRBJ2-3, with a weak D call TRBD2 (5 bases). V was cut by 2 bases and J by 4 bases, with 14 bases left in between. CDR3 length: 15 amino acids. Germline-derived CDR1 and CDR2 are SGHNT and YYREEE (reference sequence). The CDR3 sequence: CASSFNPSIADTQYF. CDR3 nucleotide sequence: TGTGCCAGCAGCTTTAACCCTAGCATCGCAGATACGCAGTATTTT.

This chain uses TRBV5-8 with TRBJ2-5; D possibly corresponds to TRBD1 (6 bases). This CDR3 is built from 14 residues. Trimming pared 4 bases from V and 1 base from J, leaving 11 bases between. Germline loops: CDR1 SGHTS, CDR2 YDEGEE. The CDR3 loop is CASSIQGSQETQYF. The CDR3 DNA sequence: TGTGCCAGCAGCATACAGGGCTCCCAAGAGACCCAGTACTTC.

The chain recombines TRBV7-8 with TRBJ1-1; tentatively, D is TRBD1 (6 bases). Germline V gene sequence: CDR1 SGHVS, CDR2 FQNEAQ. CDR3 size: 16 residues. Trimming stripped 0 bases from V and 7 bases from J, with 18 bases between. CDR3 in DNA: TGTGCCAGCAGCTTAGCGGTTGGAGTAAAACAGGGTGAAGCTTTCTTT. Translated, it gives CASSLAVGVKQGEAFF.

V usage is TRBV25-1 and J usage is TRBJ2-1; the match to TRBD2 covers 9 bases. Trimming cost V 2 bases and J 7 bases; bases outside gene matches: 3. This CDR3 spans 14 amino acids. Germline assignment: CDR1 MGHDK and CDR2 SYGVNS. CDR3 protein: CASSEVLAGNEQFF. The CDR3 bases are TGTGCCAGCAGTGAAGTGCTAGCGGGAAATGAGCAGTTCTTC. Full variable domain (missing parts from reference TRBV25-1 and TRBJ2-1): EADIYQTPRYLVIGTGKKITLECSQTMGHDKMYWYQQDPGMELHLIHYSYGVNSTEKGDLSSESTVSRIRTEHFPLTLESARPSHTSQYLCASSEVLAGNEQFFGPGTRLTVL.